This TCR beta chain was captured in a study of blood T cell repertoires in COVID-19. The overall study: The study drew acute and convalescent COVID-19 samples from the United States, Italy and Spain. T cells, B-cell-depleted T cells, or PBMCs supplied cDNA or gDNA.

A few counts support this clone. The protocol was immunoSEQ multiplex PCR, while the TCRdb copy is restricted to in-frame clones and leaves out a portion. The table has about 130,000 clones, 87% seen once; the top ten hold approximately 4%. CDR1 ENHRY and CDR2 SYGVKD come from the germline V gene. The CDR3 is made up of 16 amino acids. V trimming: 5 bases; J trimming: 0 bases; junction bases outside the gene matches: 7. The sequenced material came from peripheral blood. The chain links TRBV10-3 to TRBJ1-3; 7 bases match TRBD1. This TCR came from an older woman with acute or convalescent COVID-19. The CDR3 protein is CAISQGQASSGNTIYF. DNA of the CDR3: TGTGCCATCAGTCAAGGACAGGCGAGCTCTGGAAACACCATATATTTT.